Shown below are 10 T cell receptor beta chains from a single sample sequenced in a study of regulatory T cells in long-lasting Graves disease. Construction of TCR beta libraries relied on iRepertoire HTBI primers and on Arm-PCR targeting CDR3 regions. MiXCR was run by TCRdb on the multiplex PCR reads, yielding one entry per CDR3 protein. Of about 540,000 distinct CDR3 sequences in the sample, about 13% were seen once. Specified time point: newly diagnosed GD, antithyroid drugs for less than 3 months. From PBMCs, RNA was extracted and then used to make the TCR library. The sample was also linked to a second study, of T cells in Graves' hyperthyroidism and ophthalmopathy.

The sample here was peripheral blood mononuclear cells (PBMCs), taken at new diagnosis, from a patient treated with antithyroid drugs. The receptors were sampled from a man aged 30-40 years with Graves disease.

In this sample, this clonotype turned up many times. The chain is built from TRBV6-1 and TRBJ2-7, with 10 bases matching TRBD1. V gave up 6 bases and J gave up 4 bases; unmatched junction bases: 3. Germline V CDR1 and CDR2: MNHNS, SASEGT. The CDR3 consists of 13 residues. As DNA, the CDR3 is TGTGCCAGCAGGAGGACAGGGGGTTACGAGCAGTACTTC. It is translated as CASRRTGGYEQYF.

This clonotype was found many times. The chain uses TRBV20-1 and TRBJ2-3; D might be TRBD2 (7 bases). Trimming removed 5 bases at V and 0 bases at J, with 15 bases between. This CDR3 is 15 amino acids long. Germline V CDR1 and CDR2: DFQATT, SNEGSKA (reference sequence). The CDR3 region is CSAPWGGMSTDTQYF. For the CDR3, the DNA is TGCAGTGCTCCATGGGGGGGCATGAGCACAGATACGCAGTATTTT.

In its sample, this clonotype was seen many times. The rearrangement links TRBV12-3 or TRBV12-4 to TRBJ1-5; TRBD1 is a possible D gene (6 bases). The CDR3 length is 16 residues. V gave up 6 bases and J gave up 6 bases, with 21 bases separating them. CDR3 nucleotide sequence: TGTGCCAGCAGCCCGAGTAGGGGGGGGACGGGTCAGCCCCAGCATTTT. The encoded protein is CASSPSRGGTGQPQHF.

Ten or more counts support this clonotype. This chain joins TRBV28 and TRBJ2-1; 8 bases are a match to TRBD2. There are 16 residues in the CDR3. Germline loops: CDR1 MDHEN, CDR2 SYDVKM. J gave up 0 bases and V 8 bases, and 9 bases lay outside the gene matches. CDR3 sequence: CASAAAGDSSYNEQFF. Here the CDR3 DNA reads TGTGCCAGCGCCGCAGCGGGAGATAGCTCCTACAATGAGCAGTTCTTC.

This clonotype was detected a few times. The chain employs TRBV7-2 and TRBJ2-5; D is ambiguous. The CDR3 is 15 residues long. In germline, CDR1 is SGHTA, CDR2 FQGNSA. V shed 5 bases and J shed 5 bases, with 18 bases lying between them. The CDR3 DNA follows: TGTGCCAGCAGCCCCGGCGTGAGATCGGATGAGACCCAGTACTTC. Translating it yields CASSPGVRSDETQYF.

The table lists this clonotype with many counts. This chain uses TRBV9 with TRBJ2-5; D remains ambiguous. Germline values: CDR1 SGDLS, CDR2 YYNGEE. V was clipped by 2 bases and J by 4 bases, with 9 bases between them. The CDR3 has 13 residues. CDR3 nucleotides: TGTGCCAGCAGCGTTCGCCCTGGAGAGACCCAGTACTTC. This gives the protein CASSVRPGETQYF.

In its sample, this clonotype was seen a few times. CDR3 in DNA: TGCAGTGCTAGCAAACCCGGACTCGGGGTGGGGACCGGGGAGCTGTTTTTT. Amino acids: CSASKPGLGVGTGELFF. The chain joins TRBV20-1 to TRBJ2-2; tentative D call: TRBD2 (5 bases). Germline assignment: CDR1 DFQATT and CDR2 SNEGSKA (reference sequence). V was cut by 3 bases and J by 5 bases, with 22 bases left in between. This CDR3 is built from 17 residues.

This clonotype was picked up many times. The J gene is TRBJ2-5, the V gene TRBV12-3 or TRBV12-4; D tentatively reads TRBD1 or TRBD2 (6 bases each). The CDR3 spans 19 residues. V dropped 5 bases and J dropped 2 bases, with 27 bases sitting between them. For the CDR3, the DNA is TGTGCCAGCAGTCCTCGGGGGAACCAGACAGGAGCAACGCAAGAGACCCAGTACTTC. Encoded protein: CASSPRGNQTGATQETQYF.

This clonotype has only a few counts. The chain has TRBV5-1 and TRBJ1-2, with 8 bases matching TRBD1. Looked up from germline, CDR1 is SGHRS and CDR2 is YFSETQ. This CDR3 spans 14 amino acids. Trimming at V came to 0 bases and at J to 7 bases, leaving 5 bases not matched to a gene. Here the CDR3 reads CASSLGQGQPGYTF. CDR3 DNA sequence: TGCGCCAGCAGCTTGGGACAGGGGCAGCCTGGCTACACCTTC.

This clonotype was detected many times. V gene TRBV6-4 combines with J gene TRBJ2-1, with TRBD2 matching over 10 bases. V gave up 4 bases and J gave up 4 bases; unmatched junction bases: 4. CDR3 length: 15 amino acids. Germline V gene data show CDR1 as MRHNA and CDR2 as SNTAGT. Here the CDR3 reads CASSVGLAEYNEQFF. DNA for the CDR3: TGTGCCAGCAGTGTAGGACTAGCGGAATACAATGAGCAGTTCTTC.